This T cell receptor (beta chain) was captured by sequencing in a study of shared clonotypes between healthy human individuals. Background on the study: Participating donors consisted of a couple of women and a few men aged 18 to 49.

Genomic DNA of each subset was evenly split across several immunoSEQ plates. The assay was immunoSEQ multiplex PCR, and TCRdb's table has in-frame clones only and misses some. The sample has 750,000 to 1,000,000 clones, 80% to 95% seen once; the top ten hold nearly 25%. This clone was counted a single time. Terminally differentiated effector memory CD45RA+ cells were excluded by CCR7 positive selection of CD45RO-negative cells. The V gene's germline CDR1 is SGHDN and CDR2 FVKESK. The CDR3 consists of 13 residues. Trimming pared 1 base from V and 6 bases from J, leaving 6 bases between. This clonotype was sampled from a man aged 25-45 years in good health. The chain is built from TRBV14 and TRBJ2-2; D might be TRBD1 (5 bases). The source material was naive CD8+ T cells sorted from blood. DNA of the CDR3: TGTGCCAGCAGCCAAGTGGGGCCCGGGGAGCTGTTTTTT. Its translation: CASSQVGPGELFF.